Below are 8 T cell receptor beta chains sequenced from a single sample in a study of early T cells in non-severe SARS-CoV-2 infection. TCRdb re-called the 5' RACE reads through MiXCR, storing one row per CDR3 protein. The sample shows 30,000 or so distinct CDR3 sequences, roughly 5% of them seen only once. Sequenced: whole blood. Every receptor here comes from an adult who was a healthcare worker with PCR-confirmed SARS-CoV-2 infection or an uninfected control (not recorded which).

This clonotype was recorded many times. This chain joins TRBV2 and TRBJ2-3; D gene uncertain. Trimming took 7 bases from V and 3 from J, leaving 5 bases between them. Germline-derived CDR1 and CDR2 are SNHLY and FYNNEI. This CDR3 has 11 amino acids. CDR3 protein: CASTITDTQYF. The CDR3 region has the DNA TGTGCCAGCACCATTACAGATACGCAGTATTTT.

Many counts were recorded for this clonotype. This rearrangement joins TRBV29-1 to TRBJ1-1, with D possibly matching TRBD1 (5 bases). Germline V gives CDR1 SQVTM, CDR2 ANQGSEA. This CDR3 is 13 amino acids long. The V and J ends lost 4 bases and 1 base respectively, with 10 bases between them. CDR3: CSVAEGTNTEAFF. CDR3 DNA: TGCAGCGTTGCTGAGGGGACGAACACTGAAGCTTTCTTT.

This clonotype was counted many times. The DNA for the CDR3 is TGTGCCAGCAGTTTCCCCGTCGGCCGAGGTTTCGGTACGCAGTATTTT. Translating gives CASSFPVGRGFGTQYF. This chain links TRBV27 with TRBJ2-3; D is unresolved. Germline-derived CDR1 and CDR2 are MNHEY and SMNVEV (reference sequence). This CDR3 comprises 16 residues. Trimming took off 3 bases at V and 8 bases at J, with 21 bases between the two ends.

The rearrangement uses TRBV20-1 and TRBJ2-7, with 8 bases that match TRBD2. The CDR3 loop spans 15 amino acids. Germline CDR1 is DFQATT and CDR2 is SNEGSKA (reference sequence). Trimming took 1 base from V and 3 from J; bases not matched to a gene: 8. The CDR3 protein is CSARVRLAGFYEQYF. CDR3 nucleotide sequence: TGCAGTGCTAGAGTCAGGCTAGCGGGTTTCTACGAGCAGTACTTC.

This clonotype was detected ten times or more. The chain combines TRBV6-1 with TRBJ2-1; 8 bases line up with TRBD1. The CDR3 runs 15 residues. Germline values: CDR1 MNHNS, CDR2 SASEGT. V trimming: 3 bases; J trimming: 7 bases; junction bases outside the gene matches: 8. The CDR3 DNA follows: TGTGCCAGCAGTGAGTTGGACAGGGTGAAGAATGAGCAGTTCTTC. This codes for CASSELDRVKNEQFF.

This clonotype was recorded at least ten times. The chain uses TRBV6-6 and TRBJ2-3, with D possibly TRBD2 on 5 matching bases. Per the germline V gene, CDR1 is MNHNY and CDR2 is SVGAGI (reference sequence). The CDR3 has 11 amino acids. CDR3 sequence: CTVGNTDTQYF. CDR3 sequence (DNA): TGTACGGTCGGGAACACAGATACGCAGTATTTT.

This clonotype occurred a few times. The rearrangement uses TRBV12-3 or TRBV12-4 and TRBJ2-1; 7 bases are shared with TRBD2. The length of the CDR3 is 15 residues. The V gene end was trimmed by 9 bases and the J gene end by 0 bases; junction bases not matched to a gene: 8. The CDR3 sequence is CASRVAGSSYNEQFF. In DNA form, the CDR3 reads TGTGCCAGTAGAGTAGCGGGCAGCTCCTACAATGAGCAGTTCTTC.

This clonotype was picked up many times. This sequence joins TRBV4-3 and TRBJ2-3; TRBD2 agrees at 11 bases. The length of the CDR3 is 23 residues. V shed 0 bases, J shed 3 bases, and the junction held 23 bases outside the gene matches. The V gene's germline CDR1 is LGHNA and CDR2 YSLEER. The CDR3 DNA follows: TGCGCCAGCAGCCAAGATCATATAGGATCTGGGACTAGCGGACCGAGGATTACAGATACGCAGTATTTT. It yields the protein CASSQDHIGSGTSGPRITDTQYF.